These 9 T cell receptor beta chains were all obtained from the same sample, sequenced in a study of Ad26.COV2.S vaccination and SARS-CoV-2 variants. Treatment described: 19 received Ad26.COV2.S at low or high dose, single or two shots; several received placebo; per-sample allocation not given. Following the first vaccine or placebo injection, samples were taken on day 63. This table comes from immunoSEQ multiplex PCR, and its TCRdb copy is limited to in-frame clones, with some not included. Among approximately 350,000 clones, around 87% were seen once, and the ten largest hold roughly 3.6%. Sequenced material: peripheral blood, taken in a trial of Ad26.COV2.S vaccine versus placebo. These receptors were taken from a person aged 18-60 years who received the Ad26.COV2.S COVID-19 vaccine or a placebo.

The V call is TRBV9, the J call TRBJ1-1; no reliable D call. V was cut by 4 bases and J by 4 bases, with 23 bases left in between. In germline, CDR1 is SGDLS, CDR2 YYNGEE. The CDR3 is 17 amino acids. The CDR3 nucleotides read TGTGCCAGCAGCTCGACCCTCGAGGAGAGTAGGTCCACTGAAGCTTTCTTT. It specifies CASSSTLEESRSTEAFF.

The CDR3 region has the DNA TGCGCCAGCAGCTTGGCAGTGGGGAAAGAGACCCAGTACTTC. It translates to CASSLAVGKETQYF. This chain connects TRBV5-1 to TRBJ2-5; D call uncertain. Germline CDR1 reads SGHRS; CDR2 reads YFSETQ. V was trimmed by 0 bases and J by 3 bases, leaving 9 bases between them. This CDR3 has 14 residues.

This clone was observed once. The V gene is TRBV6-6, the J gene TRBJ2-3; D unclear. From germline, CDR1 is MNHNY and CDR2 SVGAGI (reference sequence). CDR3 size: 14 residues. The V and J ends lost 0 bases and 2 bases respectively, with 6 bases between them. The CDR3 coding sequence is TGTGCCAGCAGTTACTCGTCCACCACAGATACGCAGTATTTT. This translates into CASSYSSTTDTQYF.

The chain links TRBV12-5 to TRBJ2-2; D ambiguous. Germline CDR1 and CDR2: LGHNT and FRNRAP. This CDR3 spans 16 amino acids. V shed 2 bases and J shed 6 bases, with 16 bases lying between them. Here the CDR3 DNA reads TGTGCTAGTGGTTTGAGGCTGGCAAGGGCCCCCGGGGAGCTGTTTTTT. Encoded protein: CASGLRLARAPGELFF.

The rearrangement links TRBV5-1 to TRBJ1-3; D not resolved. The V end was cut by 2 bases, the J end by 0 bases, with 9 bases between. Germline V gene sequence: CDR1 SGHRS, CDR2 YFSETQ. This CDR3 is 15 amino acids long. DNA of the CDR3: TGCGCCAGCAGCTTCACGGGCAACTCTGGAAACACCATATATTTT. Amino acids: CASSFTGNSGNTIYF.

The CDR3 region has the DNA TGTGCCAGCAGTGAAGCGCTTGCGCGGGGGACCTACAATGAGCAGTTCTTC. This codes for CASSEALARGTYNEQFF. V usage is TRBV2 and J usage is TRBJ2-1, with 7 bases that match TRBD2. The V and J ends lost 0 bases and 2 bases, in that order; junction bases with no gene match: 7. Germline CDR1 reads SNHLY; CDR2 reads FYNNEI. The CDR3 covers 17 residues. The variable domain in full, completed from reference TRBV2 and TRBJ2-1, reads EPEVTQTPSHQVTQMGQEVILRCVPISNHLYFYWYRQILGQKVEFLVSFYNNEISEKSEIFDDQFSVERPDGSNFTLKIRSTKLEDSAMYFCASSEALARGTYNEQFFGPGTRLTVL.

The rearrangement links TRBV10-2 to TRBJ2-3, with TRBD2 matching over 8 bases. CDR1 is WSHSY and CDR2 is SAAADI in the germline V gene. The CDR3 is made up of 14 amino acids. J lost 4 bases, V lost 4 bases, and 4 bases had no gene match. The CDR3 coding sequence is TGCGCCAGCAGTGTGGGCGGGGGGTCAGATACGCAGTATTTT. Its protein is CASSVGGGSDTQYF.

The chain couples TRBV27 to TRBJ2-7; no firm D call. The CDR3 has 12 residues. Trimming took off 5 bases at V and 7 bases at J, with 12 bases between the two ends. In germline, CDR1 is MNHEY, CDR2 SMNVEV (reference sequence). CDR3 loop: CASSTFLGEQYF. CDR3 in DNA: TGTGCCAGCAGTACCTTCCTGGGGGAGCAGTACTTC.

The chain joins TRBV30 to TRBJ1-2; no firm D call. This CDR3 has 13 residues. In germline, CDR1 is GTSNPN, CDR2 SVGIG (reference sequence). The V end was cut by 0 bases, the J end by 7 bases, with 12 bases between. Here the CDR3 DNA reads TGTGCCTGGAGTGTAATGAGTCAGGCTGGCTACACCTTC. Residues: CAWSVMSQAGYTF. Filled out from reference TRBV30 and TRBJ1-2, the complete variable domain reads SQTIHQWPATLVQPVGSPLSLECTVEGTSNPNLYWYRQAAGRGLQLLFYSVGIGQISSEVPQNLSASRPQDRQFILSSKKLLLSDSGFYLCAWSVMSQAGYTFGSGTRLTVV.